Listed below are T cell receptor beta chains from one sample, sequenced in a study of CXCR3-negative and CXCR3-positive naive CD8 T cells. TCRdb reprocessed the 5' RACE reads, keeping one entry per CDR3 protein, no DNA. The listing contains fewer than 140,000 distinct CDR3 sequences. The sample comprised naive CXCR3+ CD8+ T cells from blood. The receptors stem from a human donor in good health. Some clones in this sample may be carry-over from other donors' samples. Each CDR3 is given with its conserved first and last residue. Fields, in order: J gene, V gene, CDR3 protein.

TRBJ2-1 TRBV7-3 CASSFSSLAGPYNEQFF
TRBJ2-6 TRBV4-1 CASSQDGSSGANVLTF
TRBJ2-2 TRBV29-1 CSAEVGSGELFF
TRBJ2-7 TRBV27 CASSPTGSDIDEQYF
TRBJ2-7 TRBV7-9 CASTNGYRVYEQYF
TRBJ2-5 TRBV28 CASSFKGETQYF
TRBJ2-3 TRBV14 CASSQDRLSTDTQYF
TRBJ1-5 TRBV29-1 CSVDAGRGDNQPQHF
TRBJ1-1 TRBV29-1 CSVEGQGEAFF
TRBJ1-5 TRBV28 CASSPWTASNQPQHF
TRBJ2-7 TRBV7-2 CASSSLGGEQYF
TRBJ2-5 TRBV5-6 CASSLPARYSETQYF
TRBJ2-3 TRBV15 CATSTRSSTDTQYF
TRBJ1-5 TRBV10-3 CAISESAESNQPQHF
TRBJ2-7 TRBV7-3 CASSSYGGPDYEQYF
TRBJ2-7 TRBV27 CASGQTDYEQYF
TRBJ2-7 TRBV7-6 CASSPGTQLYEQYF
TRBJ1-3 TRBV27 CASSWDSGNTIYF
TRBJ1-5 TRBV28 CASSFREGRNQPQHF
TRBJ2-7 TRBV7-3 CASSLAGTGPEQYF
TRBJ1-2 TRBV12-3/TRBV12-4 CASSSFQGGRYGYTF
TRBJ1-1 TRBV10-2 CASSKGTEMNTEASF
TRBJ2-3 TRBV5-6 CASSLKGAFSTDTQYF
TRBJ1-5 TRBV9 CASSPHTGGRDNQPQHF
TRBJ1-3 TRBV29-1 CSVEDLSGSGNTIYF
TRBJ2-1 TRBV4-2 CASSQAGSGLGNEQFF
TRBJ2-1 TRBV11-3 CASLPGTGEHPGGSNEQFF
TRBJ2-1 TRBV5-6 CASSFWASGGLVHEQFF
TRBJ2-1 TRBV7-6 CASSLGGLNEQFF
TRBJ2-3 TRBV4-3 CASSQDFASWGITDTQYF
TRBJ2-4 TRBV9 CASSVDSGSAKNIQYF
TRBJ2-1 TRBV30 CAWSGSPLPYNEQFF
TRBJ2-5 TRBV28 CASSPMGLAGEETQYF
TRBJ2-7 TRBV20-1 CSAKVGPTYEQYF
TRBJ2-1 TRBV29-1 CSVLGLAGVEQFF
TRBJ2-4 TRBV19 CASSSREREDIQYF
TRBJ2-7 TRBV20-1 CSAGAGGAYEQYF
TRBJ2-1 TRBV20-1 CSALQGYEQFF
TRBJ1-1 TRBV5-1 CASSLWAGASTEAFF
TRBJ1-1 TRBV6-2/TRBV6-3 CASRTGREGTTEAFF
TRBJ1-5 TRBV28 CASSLIRGTQGPQHF
TRBJ1-2 TRBV29-1 CSVEEQGFYGYTF
TRBJ2-7 TRBV10-1 CASSDQAGLSSYEQYF
TRBJ2-5 TRBV29-1 CSVEWGGDATETQYF
TRBJ2-7 TRBV29-1 CSVKNVGQKFYEQYF
TRBJ1-1 TRBV14 CASSLAPGTEAFF
TRBJ1-2 TRBV6-5 CASSYSGENYGYTF
TRBJ1-2 TRBV5-1 CASSSDLTGGIYGYTF
TRBJ1-5 TRBV27 CASSKDGSYQPQHF
TRBJ2-7 TRBV30 CAWTGETSYEQHF
TRBJ1-2 TRBV28 CASSDTGPDGYTF
TRBJ2-5 TRBV24-1 CATRGVDQETQYF
TRBJ2-3 TRBV6-2/TRBV6-3 CASTGLARDTQYF
TRBJ2-7 TRBV7-9 CASSNKSSYEQYF